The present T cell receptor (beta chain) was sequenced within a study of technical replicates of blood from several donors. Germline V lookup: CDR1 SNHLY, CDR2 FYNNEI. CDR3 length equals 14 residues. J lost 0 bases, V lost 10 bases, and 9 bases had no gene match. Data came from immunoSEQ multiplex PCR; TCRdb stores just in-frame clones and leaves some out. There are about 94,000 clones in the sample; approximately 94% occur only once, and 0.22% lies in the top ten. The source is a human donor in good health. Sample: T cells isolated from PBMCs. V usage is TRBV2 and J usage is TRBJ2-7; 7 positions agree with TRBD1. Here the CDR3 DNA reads TGTGCCACTGGAGAAGGGGGCGGCTCCTACGAGCAGTACTTC. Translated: CATGEGGGSYEQYF.